This is a list of T cell receptor beta chains from one sample in a study of T cell repertoires in cytomegalovirus infection. TCRdb used MiXCR to reprocess the reads, holding one entry per CDR3 protein. Of over 300,000 distinct CDR3 sequences in the sample, around a sixth are singletons; the top ten hold 12%. Specimen: PBMCs. The origin of the receptors is a human donor in good health (CMV status not recorded). Some clones in this sample may be carry-over from other donors' samples. CDR3s leave out the opening cysteine and the closing phenylalanine or tryptophan. The D gene is left open where the match is weak. Size is omitted from some rows. Given values are once, few, many or a class for expanded clones.

-,TRBV28,many,ASSVSLAGTAF
-,TRBV6-1,few,ASSEGADGSEKLF
TRBD1,TRBV6-2/TRBV6-3,few,ATRDRMNTEAF
TRBD2,TRBV12-3/TRBV12-4,many,ASSATRGLGEETQY
-,TRBV7-2,many,ASSLDGVYTDTQY
-,TRBV7-2,-,ASRGTHGSTEKLF
-,TRBV7-2,many,ASSSRTSAVRNEQF
TRBD1,TRBV7-2,many,ASSLDRGGTGTEAF
TRBD1,TRBV15,few,ATSRGPGQGWGGANVLT
-,TRBV18,few,ASSPIATNYGYT
-,TRBV24-1,many,ATSDPNRAGANVLT
-,TRBV6-4,few,ASRAGDLDTEAF
-,TRBV7-9,-,ASSRGVAPGRDTEAF
-,TRBV4-2,many,ASSGHVGNEKLF
-,TRBV6-1,-,ASSPGHGQRALH
-,TRBV4-2,many,ASSQPKPSGGETQY
-,TRBV19,few,ATYYPRGGEQF
TRBD1,TRBV19,-,ASSATGGSYNEQF
-,TRBV28,-,ASNPGGVDQPQH
-,TRBV11-1,-,ASSLEGVWTNTGELF
-,TRBV7-9,many,ASSIRRAGQETQY
-,TRBV11-2,-,ASSSPFRSGHTLEQF
TRBD2,TRBV20-1,few,SASVTSSSDTQY
-,TRBV10-3,-,AISAGLFANSPLH
TRBD1,TRBV5-1,few,ASSLWTGGERGTEAF
-,TRBV6-2/TRBV6-3,many,ASSYRGEPQH
TRBD1,TRBV27,-,ASRRGDRVNTEAF
TRBD2,TRBV3-1,-,ASSPTSGIQETQY
TRBD2,TRBV7-9,many,ASGPGGAGAYEQY
-,TRBV7-2,many,ASSPGGGWDTQY
TRBD1,TRBV28,-,ASSLGTGGFSSYEQY
TRBD1,TRBV5-1,-,ASSRGQGQYNEQF
-,TRBV4-1,-,ASSQGEVLNTEAF
TRBD1,TRBV28,-,ASSYTGVAYEQY
TRBD1,TRBV7-9,many,ASSPGQVTDTQY
-,TRBV20-1,-,SARDVAAATLH
-,TRBV20-1,-,SAIWGETQY
TRBD1,TRBV2,few,ASRGQVQIQNTEAF
-,TRBV6-5,-,ASSYGGRAEKLF
TRBD2,TRBV15,-,ATRRPGLANTGELF
-,TRBV7-8,few,ASSLASADWTDTQY
TRBD1,TRBV5-1,-,ASGQGVGNTEAF
-,TRBV12-3/TRBV12-4,many,ASSLSARTSPLH
-,TRBV7-9,-,ASSPRGVLDGYT
TRBD1,TRBV12-3/TRBV12-4,few,ASSLVRDRGGQF
-,TRBV19,-,ASSMGGRGYEQY
-,TRBV12-3/TRBV12-4,many,ASSLSESTDTQY
-,TRBV2,-,ASSEALRGNEQF
-,TRBV4-1,-,ASSHPLWGNTEAF
TRBD2,TRBV7-6,-,ASSPRGLAGKEQF
-,TRBV7-8,many,ASSFLTDNQPQH
-,TRBV15,few,ATSRQLEEKLF
-,TRBV2,many,ASRERRISYEQY
TRBD1,TRBV12-3/TRBV12-4,few,ASSLLGQGVHQPQH
TRBD2,TRBV6-1,few,ASSEVLLAVSTDTQY
-,TRBV6-1,few,ASSELGSLNYGYT